The TCR beta chain described here comes from a study of neurological immune-mediated disorders. One entry per CDR3 protein, called by TCRdb with MiXCR from the 5' RACE reads. The data hold just over 20,000 distinct CDR3 sequences, with 17% observed a single time. About a million sorted CD4+ or CD8+ T cells made each library. This clonotype was seen a few times. What was sequenced was CD8+ T cells from blood. This receptor was obtained from a woman younger than 35 with multiple sclerosis.

The CDR3 DNA reads TGTGCCAGCAGCCCGCGATTCGGGGAAAAACTGTTTTTT. Protein sequence: CASSPRFGEKLFF. The chain uses TRBV3-1 and TRBJ1-4; D remains unclear. The germline V and J ends were trimmed by 4 bases and 8 bases, with 11 bases remaining between them. The CDR3 is 13 amino acids. Germline-derived CDR1 and CDR2 are LGHDT and YNNKEL (reference sequence).